These T cell receptor beta chains were read from a single sample in a study of cytomegalovirus exposure and HLA in healthy donors. Sequenced by immunoSEQ multiplex PCR; TCRdb stores in-frame clones only, minus some. The table records 150,000 to 200,000 clones, roughly 85% of them present only once. Sequenced sample: PBMCs. The source of these receptors is a male donor in good health and CMV-seropositive. CDR3s include the opening cysteine and the closing phenylalanine or tryptophan. Fields, in order: clone size, V gene, J gene, D gene, CDR3 protein, CDR3 DNA. The D gene is left open where the match is weak. Clone size, where shown, is once, few, many, or a class for clones that have expanded.

abundance: NA
v_gene: TRBV6-5
j_gene: TRBJ2-7
d_gene: NA
CDR3aa: CASSSQFSDEQYF
CDR3nt: TGTGCCAGCAGTTCCCAGTTCAGCGACGAGCAGTACTTC

abundance: NA
v_gene: TRBV15
j_gene: TRBJ2-3
d_gene: TRBD1
CDR3aa: CATSRGRQGAKGDTQYF
CDR3nt: TGTGCCACCAGCAGAGGCCGACAGGGGGCTAAAGGAGATACGCAGTATTTT

abundance: NA
v_gene: TRBV27
j_gene: TRBJ1-1
d_gene: NA
CDR3aa: CASSSPPGVGRNTEAFF
CDR3nt: TGTGCCAGCAGTTCCCCCCCGGGGGTAGGGAGGAACACTGAAGCTTTCTTT

abundance: once
v_gene: TRBV19
j_gene: TRBJ1-3
d_gene: NA
CDR3aa: CASERKGLRSGNTIYF
CDR3nt: TGTGCCAGTGAGAGAAAGGGACTCCGCTCTGGAAACACCATATATTTT

abundance: NA
v_gene: TRBV10-3
j_gene: TRBJ1-1
d_gene: NA
CDR3aa: CAISESRSTAEAFF
CDR3nt: TGTGCCATCAGTGAGTCCCGGTCGACAGCGGAAGCTTTCTTT

abundance: NA
v_gene: TRBV30
j_gene: TRBJ1-1
d_gene: NA
CDR3aa: CAWTSTGSYEAFF
CDR3nt: TGTGCCTGGACCTCTACAGGGAGTTATGAAGCTTTCTTT

abundance: NA
v_gene: TRBV27
j_gene: TRBJ2-5
d_gene: NA
CDR3aa: CASTGGSSQYF
CDR3nt: TGTGCCAGTACCGGGGGTAGTTCCCAGTACTTC

abundance: NA
v_gene: TRBV10-1
j_gene: TRBJ2-5
d_gene: NA
CDR3aa: CASSRGGETQYF
CDR3nt: TGCGCCAGCAGTAGAGGAGGAGAGACCCAGTACTTC

abundance: NA
v_gene: TRBV7-9
j_gene: TRBJ2-7
d_gene: TRBD1
CDR3aa: CASSSGQYSYEQYF
CDR3nt: TGTGCCAGCAGCTCGGGACAGTACTCCTACGAGCAGTACTTC

abundance: NA
v_gene: TRBV10-3
j_gene: TRBJ1-1
d_gene: NA
CDR3aa: CVVAVDTEAFF
CDR3nt: TGTGTCGTCGCAGTTGACACTGAAGCTTTCTTT

abundance: NA
v_gene: TRBV10-3
j_gene: TRBJ1-5
d_gene: NA
CDR3aa: CAIKDARGGDQPQHF
CDR3nt: TGTGCCATCAAAGACGCTAGGGGCGGAGATCAGCCCCAGCATTTT

abundance: NA
v_gene: TRBV27
j_gene: TRBJ2-7
d_gene: NA
CDR3aa: CASSDRTSTSEQYF
CDR3nt: TGTGCCAGCAGCGACAGGACATCTACGAGCGAGCAGTACTTC

abundance: NA
v_gene: TRBV7-2
j_gene: TRBJ1-2
d_gene: NA
CDR3aa: CASSSVGQAYGYTF
CDR3nt: TGTGCCAGCAGCAGTGTGGGACAAGCCTATGGCTACACCTTC

abundance: NA
v_gene: TRBV4-3
j_gene: TRBJ1-4
d_gene: NA
CDR3aa: CASSQDRGANEKLFF
CDR3nt: TGCGCCAGCAGCCAAGATAGGGGTGCTAATGAAAAACTGTTTTTT

abundance: NA
v_gene: TRBV5-4
j_gene: TRBJ2-3
d_gene: TRBD2
CDR3aa: CASSLRTSGGDSQYF
CDR3nt: TGTGCCAGCAGCCTACGGACTAGCGGGGGGGATAGTCAGTATTTT

abundance: NA
v_gene: TRBV5-1
j_gene: TRBJ1-5
d_gene: TRBD1
CDR3aa: CASSPGGQGFHQPQHF
CDR3nt: TGCGCCAGCAGCCCGGGGGGACAGGGGTTCCATCAGCCCCAGCATTTT

abundance: few
v_gene: TRBV5-8
j_gene: TRBJ2-5
d_gene: NA
CDR3aa: CASSFGDSSQEETQYF
CDR3nt: TGTGCCAGCAGCTTCGGGGACTCATCCCAGGAGGAGACCCAGTACTTC

abundance: NA
v_gene: TRBV6-4
j_gene: TRBJ1-1
d_gene: NA
CDR3aa: CASSEVPGYTEAFF
CDR3nt: TGTGCCAGCAGTGAAGTTCCAGGGTACACTGAAGCTTTCTTT

abundance: NA
v_gene: TRBV30
j_gene: TRBJ2-7
d_gene: TRBD1
CDR3aa: CAWTPGQVYEQYF
CDR3nt: TGTGCCTGGACCCCGGGACAGGTCTACGAGCAGTACTTC

abundance: NA
v_gene: TRBV7-9
j_gene: TRBJ2-1
d_gene: TRBD2
CDR3aa: CASSLGGLASSYNEQFF
CDR3nt: TGTGCCAGCAGCTTAGGGGGACTAGCTAGCTCCTACAATGAGCAGTTCTTC

abundance: NA
v_gene: TRBV7-2
j_gene: TRBJ2-1
d_gene: TRBD2
CDR3aa: CASSFGTSGSSSYNEQFF
CDR3nt: TGTGCCAGCAGCTTCGGGACTAGCGGGAGTAGTTCCTACAATGAGCAGTTCTTC

abundance: NA
v_gene: TRBV7-9
j_gene: TRBJ2-7
d_gene: TRBD1
CDR3aa: CASSWDRTPYEQYF
CDR3nt: TGTGCCAGCAGCTGGGACAGGACCCCCTACGAGCAGTACTTC

abundance: NA
v_gene: TRBV28
j_gene: TRBJ2-1
d_gene: TRBD1
CDR3aa: CASTPWGQGVLDNEQFF
CDR3nt: TGTGCCAGCACTCCCTGGGGACAGGGGGTACTCGACAATGAGCAGTTCTTC

abundance: NA
v_gene: TRBV19
j_gene: TRBJ1-2
d_gene: NA
CDR3aa: CASSIATRGANYGYTF
CDR3nt: TGTGCCAGTAGTATAGCGACGCGGGGGGCGAACTATGGCTACACCTTC

abundance: NA
v_gene: TRBV18
j_gene: TRBJ2-5
d_gene: NA
CDR3aa: CASSPLSYDQETQYF
CDR3nt: TGTGCCAGCTCACCTCTTTCTTATGACCAAGAGACCCAGTACTTC

abundance: NA
v_gene: TRBV4-3
j_gene: TRBJ1-1
d_gene: NA
CDR3aa: CASSQERGYSTEAFF
CDR3nt: TGCGCCAGCAGCCAAGAAAGGGGCTATAGCACTGAAGCTTTCTTT

abundance: NA
v_gene: TRBV9
j_gene: TRBJ2-3
d_gene: NA
CDR3aa: CASSAADTQYF
CDR3nt: TGTGCCAGCAGCGCCGCAGATACGCAGTATTTT

abundance: NA
v_gene: TRBV29-1
j_gene: TRBJ1-1
d_gene: NA
CDR3aa: CSVRNTEAFF
CDR3nt: TGCAGCGTCAGAAACACTGAAGCTTTCTTT

abundance: NA
v_gene: TRBV28
j_gene: TRBJ2-7
d_gene: NA
CDR3aa: CASSFDIITYEQYF
CDR3nt: TGTGCCAGCAGTTTTGACATTATTACCTACGAGCAGTACTTC

abundance: NA
v_gene: TRBV6-1
j_gene: TRBJ1-2
d_gene: TRBD1
CDR3aa: CASSANDRDDGYTF
CDR3nt: TGTGCCAGCAGTGCGAACGACAGGGACGATGGCTACACCTTC

abundance: NA
v_gene: TRBV7-6
j_gene: TRBJ2-4
d_gene: TRBD2
CDR3aa: CASSPRRVATLGGGDIQYF
CDR3nt: TGTGCCAGCAGCCCTAGGAGAGTTGCGACTTTGGGTGGGGGGGACATTCAGTACTTC

abundance: NA
v_gene: TRBV7-8
j_gene: TRBJ2-1
d_gene: TRBD2
CDR3aa: CASTLGLAGIGNEQFF
CDR3nt: TGTGCCAGCACCCTCGGCCTAGCGGGAATAGGCAATGAGCAGTTCTTC

abundance: NA
v_gene: TRBV5-6
j_gene: TRBJ1-2
d_gene: TRBD1
CDR3aa: CASSSGGLYYGYTF
CDR3nt: TGTGCCAGCAGCTCAGGGGGTTTGTACTATGGCTACACCTTC

abundance: NA
v_gene: TRBV6-6
j_gene: TRBJ1-3
d_gene: TRBD1
CDR3aa: CASSYSFRGDTIYF
CDR3nt: TGTGCCAGCAGTTACTCGTTCAGGGGGGACACCATATATTTT

abundance: NA
v_gene: TRBV20-1
j_gene: TRBJ2-5
d_gene: NA
CDR3aa: CSAAGRETQYF
CDR3nt: TGCAGTGCTGCAGGCCGGGAGACCCAGTACTTC

abundance: NA
v_gene: TRBV15
j_gene: TRBJ2-2
d_gene: TRBD2
CDR3aa: CATSRGEGKGELFF
CDR3nt: TGTGCCACCAGCAGAGGGGAGGGGAAAGGGGAGCTGTTTTTT

abundance: NA
v_gene: TRBV28
j_gene: TRBJ1-2
d_gene: TRBD1
CDR3aa: CASRPLGTAYGYTF
CDR3nt: TGTGCCAGCAGACCACTTGGGACAGCCTATGGCTACACCTTC

abundance: NA
v_gene: TRBV10-1
j_gene: TRBJ2-7
d_gene: TRBD2
CDR3aa: CASSASGGSYEQYF
CDR3nt: TGCGCCAGCAGTGCTAGCGGGGGGTCCTACGAGCAGTACTTC

abundance: few
v_gene: TRBV7-2
j_gene: TRBJ2-7
d_gene: TRBD1
CDR3aa: CASSPGQGVSYEQYF
CDR3nt: TGTGCCAGCAGTCCCGGTCAGGGGGTCTCCTACGAGCAGTACTTC

abundance: few
v_gene: TRBV6-6
j_gene: TRBJ2-7
d_gene: NA
CDR3aa: CASSIVYEQYF
CDR3nt: TGTGCCAGCAGTATCGTCTACGAGCAGTACTTC

abundance: NA
v_gene: TRBV10-1
j_gene: TRBJ2-1
d_gene: TRBD2
CDR3aa: CASSDPSAGGYNEQFF
CDR3nt: TGCGCCAGCAGTGACCCATCAGCGGGGGGTTACAATGAGCAGTTCTTC

abundance: NA
v_gene: TRBV19
j_gene: TRBJ2-5
d_gene: TRBD2
CDR3aa: CASSQLAGGRETQYF
CDR3nt: TGTGCCAGTAGTCAACTAGCGGGAGGGCGAGAGACCCAGTACTTC

abundance: NA
v_gene: TRBV29-1
j_gene: TRBJ2-1
d_gene: NA
CDR3aa: CNRLRRDWYNEQFF
CDR3nt: TGCAATCGCCTTCGGCGGGATTGGTACAATGAGCAGTTCTTC

abundance: NA
v_gene: TRBV5-5
j_gene: TRBJ2-3
d_gene: TRBD1
CDR3aa: CASSLTGGLTDTQYF
CDR3nt: TGTGCCAGCAGCCTGACAGGGGGCCTCACAGATACGCAGTATTTT

abundance: NA
v_gene: TRBV20-1
j_gene: TRBJ2-5
d_gene: NA
CDR3aa: CSASGGETQYF
CDR3nt: TGCAGTGCTAGCGGGGGTGAGACCCAGTACTTC

abundance: NA
v_gene: TRBV5-6
j_gene: TRBJ2-7
d_gene: NA
CDR3aa: CASSFQGYEQYF
CDR3nt: TGTGCCAGCAGCTTCCAGGGGTACGAGCAGTACTTC

abundance: NA
v_gene: TRBV2
j_gene: TRBJ1-2
d_gene: TRBD1
CDR3aa: CASNFRTGEGYTF
CDR3nt: TGTGCCAGCAATTTCCGGACAGGGGAAGGCTACACCTTC

abundance: NA
v_gene: TRBV30
j_gene: TRBJ2-7
d_gene: TRBD2
CDR3aa: CAWSLGLAGWGYF
CDR3nt: TGTGCCTGGAGTCTCGGACTAGCGGGATGGGGGTACTTC